The 8 T cell receptor beta chains in this list originate from one sample, sequenced in a study of regulatory T cells in long-lasting Graves disease. Described time point: persistent/refractory GD, antithyroid drugs over 5 years with positive TRAb. The TCR library was made from RNA extracted from PBMCs. Building the TCR beta libraries relied on iRepertoire HTBI primers, and CDR3 regions underwent Arm-PCR. MiXCR, applied by TCRdb to the multiplex PCR reads, yields one record per CDR3 protein. Here the sample spans around 340,000 distinct CDR3 sequences, about 19% being singletons. The source was peripheral blood mononuclear cells (PBMCs), collected when the disease was refractory, from a patient treated with antithyroid drugs. All receptors derive from a female donor with Graves disease.

About this clonotype: A far more abundant clone sits one base away, making this likely a read error. V usage is TRBV7-2 and J usage is TRBJ2-1; TRBD2 agrees at 15 bases. The V and J ends lost 5 bases and 7 bases, in that order; junction bases with no gene match: 6. Germline CDR1 and CDR2: SGHTA and FQGNSA. CDR3 length equals 16 residues. CDR3 region: CASSGLAGGVGNEQFF. The CDR3 nucleotides read TGTGCCAGCAGCGGACTAGCGGGAGGGGTTGGTAATGAGCAGTTCTTC. The full variable domain, its missing parts supplied by reference TRBV7-2 and TRBJ2-1, is GAGVSQSPSNKVTEKGKDVELRCDPISGHTALYWYRQSLGQGLEFLIYFQGNSAPDKSGLPSDRFSAERTGGSVSTLTIQRTQQEDSAVYLCASSGLAGGVGNEQFFGPGTRLTVL.

This clonotype was recorded many times. V and J are TRBV6-1 and TRBJ1-5; no clear D. CDR1 and CDR2 (germline): MNHNS, SASEGT. V was clipped by 4 bases and J by 0 bases, with 4 bases between them. The CDR3 totals 13 residues. CDR3 DNA sequence: TGTGCCAGCAGTGTCCTTAGCAATCAGCCCCAGCATTTT. Translating it yields CASSVLSNQPQHF.

This clonotype was detected many times. The rearrangement uses TRBV2 and TRBJ1-1, with TRBD1 matching over 8 bases. J was trimmed by 0 bases and V by 8 bases; bases with no gene match: 11. CDR1 SNHLY and CDR2 FYNNEI come from the germline V gene. The CDR3 runs 16 residues. CDR3 protein: CASEVAGQAMNTEAFF. CDR3 in DNA: TGTGCCAGCGAGGTCGCGGGACAGGCCATGAACACTGAAGCTTTCTTT.

This clonotype was seen a few times. Since a much larger clone is just one base distant, this may be a read error. The chain uses TRBV3-1 and TRBJ1-1; D gene unclear. This CDR3 has 13 amino acids. Germline V gene lookup returns CDR1 LGHDT and CDR2 YNNKEL (reference sequence). The CDR3 loop reads CASSRSRNTEALF. CDR3 bases: TGTGCCAGCAGCCGCTCACGAAACACTGAAGCTCTCTTT.

Many counts were recorded for this clonotype. This chain joins TRBV12-3 or TRBV12-4 and TRBJ1-6; 8 bases line up with TRBD1. J lost 7 bases, V lost 5 bases, and 7 bases had no gene match. The CDR3 runs 15 residues. The CDR3, as DNA: TGTGCCAGCAGTGTCCGACAGGGGCCGAATTCACCCCTCCACTTT. Encoded protein: CASSVRQGPNSPLHF.

The V call is TRBV20-1, the J call TRBJ2-7; 8 bases line up with TRBD1. This CDR3 is built from 13 residues. The junction had 6 bases not matched to a gene; V was cut back by 7 bases and J by 1 base. Looked up from germline, CDR1 is DFQATT and CDR2 is SNEGSKA (reference sequence). DNA for the CDR3: TGCAGTGTTAAGGACAGGGCTTCCTACGAGCAGTACTTC. This gives the protein CSVKDRASYEQYF.

The chain carries TRBV10-1 and TRBJ1-1, with D unresolved. V was shortened by 4 bases and J by 0 bases, with 15 bases between the two germline ends. This CDR3 comprises 16 residues. CDR1 is WNHNN and CDR2 is SYGVQD in the germline V gene (reference sequence). This CDR3 is CASSGSPGSVNTEAFF. The CDR3 region has the DNA TGCGCCAGCAGTGGTTCACCTGGGTCTGTGAACACTGAAGCTTTCTTT.

This clonotype was seen more than once but under ten times. This chain connects TRBV4-1 to TRBJ2-5; 11 nucleotides line up with TRBD2. Germline CDR1 reads MGHRA; CDR2 reads YSYEKL. This CDR3 has 15 residues. After removal of 3 bases from V and 9 bases from J, the junction contained 9 bases not matched to a gene. For the CDR3, the DNA is TGCGCCAGCAGCCACCCACTAGCGGGGGTGTGGGCCCAGTACTTC. Translation gives CASSHPLAGVWAQYF.